This T cell receptor (beta chain) originates from a study of blood T cell repertoires in COVID-19. Germline assignment: CDR1 MNHNS and CDR2 SASEGT. The V segment lost 5 bases and the J segment 2 bases; nucleotides outside the gene matches: 6. This CDR3 has 14 amino acids. Original processing notes: Counts of nucleated cells, estimated from reference gene primer amplification, were obtained. Clones were sequenced by immunoSEQ multiplex PCR, and TCRdb holds only the in-frame ones, with some missing. V and J calls and clone size are copied from that table; D and trimming were computed from the DNA. The sample records under 95,000 clones, about nine tenths being singletons.

The sequence derives from a woman older than 75 with acute or convalescent COVID-19. Sequenced: peripheral blood. The chain is built from TRBV6-1 and TRBJ2-7; TRBD1 matches 7 bases. The chain's CDR3 is CASSYGGTAYEQYF. The CDR3 nucleotides are TGTGCCAGCAGTTATGGTGGGACAGCCTACGAGCAGTACTTC.